Following are 19 T cell receptor beta chains from one sample sequenced in a study of early T cells in non-severe SARS-CoV-2 infection. TCRdb reanalysed the 5' RACE reads using MiXCR and keeps one entry per CDR3 protein. The data contain roughly 92,000 distinct CDR3 sequences, 12% of them singletons. The sequencing used whole blood, collected at baseline. These receptors were collected from an adult who was a healthcare worker with PCR-confirmed SARS-CoV-2 infection or an uninfected control (not recorded which).

This clonotype occurred many times. The genes are TRBV11-2 and TRBJ2-7; no firm D call. Deletions cut 0 bases from V and 2 bases from J, with 5 bases between. This CDR3 comprises 13 residues. Germline V CDR1 and CDR2: SGHAT, FQNNGV. CDR3 sequence reads: CASSLEGTYEQYF. CDR3 DNA sequence: TGTGCCAGCAGCTTAGAAGGTACCTACGAGCAGTACTTC.

There are a few counts of this clonotype. V is TRBV6-5 and J is TRBJ2-7, with 10 bases matching TRBD1. CDR1 is MNHEY, CDR2 SVGAGI, per germline. The CDR3 is 16 residues long. V gave up 0 bases and J gave up 3 bases; unmatched junction bases: 5. In DNA, the CDR3 is TGTGCCAGCAGTTACTCGGCGGGGACAGGGGTCTACGAGCAGTACTTC. This gives the protein CASSYSAGTGVYEQYF.

This clonotype has ten or more counts. The chain recombines TRBV12-3 or TRBV12-4 with TRBJ2-2; the D gene could be TRBD1 or TRBD2 (5 bases each). Trimming cost V 3 bases and J 1 base, with 9 bases left between them. The CDR3 is made up of 15 amino acids. The CDR3 DNA reads as TGTGCCAGCAGTTTGAGAGGGGTGAACACCGGGGAGCTGTTTTTT. It codes for CASSLRGVNTGELFF.

This chain uses TRBV7-9 with TRBJ2-3; weak D call: TRBD2 (6 bases). This CDR3 is 14 amino acids long. Trimming removed 5 bases from V and 3 bases from J, with 12 bases in between. Germline lookup yields CDR1 SEHNR and CDR2 FQNEAQ (reference sequence). CDR3 DNA: TGTGCCAGCAGCCTAACCGGGAGAACAGATACGCAGTATTTT. This gives the protein CASSLTGRTDTQYF.

Many counts were recorded for this clonotype. The CDR3 coding sequence is TGCAGTGCTTTCCGAACCGGGCCATGGGGCACAGATACGCAGTATTTT. As protein: CSAFRTGPWGTDTQYF. J is TRBJ2-3 and V is TRBV20-1; D is uncertain. The V and J ends lost 5 bases and 1 base respectively, with 19 bases between them. Germline V gene sequence: CDR1 DFQATT, CDR2 SNEGSKA (reference sequence). The CDR3 has 16 residues.

CDR3 in amino acids: CASSSDLNEQFF. CDR3 in DNA: TGTGCCAGCTCATCGGACCTCAATGAGCAGTTCTTC. This chain links TRBV18 with TRBJ2-1; D gene uncertain. Trimming pared 5 bases from V and 6 bases from J, leaving 8 bases between. The CDR3 has 12 residues. The germline V gene encodes CDR1 KGHSH and CDR2 LQKENI.

This clonotype came up many times. The chain uses TRBV24-1 and TRBJ1-5; D not resolved. Trimming shortened V by 5 bases and J by 0 bases, and 10 bases separated the two germline ends. CDR1 is KGHDR, CDR2 SFDVKD, per germline. The CDR3 runs to 15 residues. The CDR3 spells CATSGSISSNQPQHF. In DNA, the CDR3 is TGTGCCACCAGTGGCTCGATTAGTAGCAATCAGCCCCAGCATTTT.

This clonotype was picked up a small number of times. The chain joins TRBV28 to TRBJ2-5; tentative D call: TRBD1 (6 bases). Per the germline V gene, CDR1 is MDHEN and CDR2 is SYDVKM. Deletions cut 6 bases from V and 2 bases from J, with 10 bases between. The CDR3 consists of 13 residues. CDR3 amino acids: CASSPTGQETQYF. In DNA, the CDR3 is TGTGCCAGCAGCCCCACAGGGCAAGAGACCCAGTACTTC.

This clonotype was seen more than once but under ten times. The chain employs TRBV10-3 and TRBJ2-7, with D maybe TRBD1 (6 bases). Trimming shortened V by 8 bases and J by 0 bases, and 11 bases separated the two germline ends. From germline, CDR1 is ENHRY and CDR2 SYGVKD. This CDR3 comprises 13 residues. The chain's CDR3 is CAIEGDTSYEQYF. CDR3 nucleotide sequence: TGTGCCATCGAAGGGGACACCTCCTACGAGCAGTACTTC.

The chain carries TRBV19 and TRBJ2-2, with D possibly matching TRBD1 (6 bases). V lost 1 base and J lost 4, with 13 bases in between. Germline CDR1 and CDR2: LNHDA and SQIVND (reference sequence). This CDR3 has 16 amino acids. Written as DNA, the CDR3 is TGTGCCAGTAGTATAGTTCGGACAGTTTTCACCGGGGAGCTGTTTTTT. Translation gives CASSIVRTVFTGELFF.

This clonotype has at least ten counts. The chain employs TRBV19 and TRBJ1-5; 8 bases fit TRBD1. The V and J ends lost 3 bases and 5 bases, in that order; junction bases with no gene match: 3. Germline-derived CDR1 and CDR2 are LNHDA and SQIVND (reference sequence). The CDR3 extends over 14 amino acids. CDR3 bases: TGTGCCAGTAGTATGGACAGGGTTCATCAGCCCCAGCATTTT. It specifies CASSMDRVHQPQHF.

CDR3 DNA sequence: TGCAGTGCTCCCGGACTAGCGGGAGGGCATCGCACAGATACGCAGTATTTT. Protein: CSAPGLAGGHRTDTQYF. The chain employs TRBV20-1 and TRBJ2-3, with 15 bases aligning to TRBD2. The V segment lost 5 bases and the J segment 1 base; nucleotides outside the gene matches: 7. The CDR3 consists of 17 residues. Per the germline V gene, CDR1 is DFQATT and CDR2 is SNEGSKA (reference sequence).

In this sample, this clonotype turned up many times. V is TRBV5-5 and J is TRBJ2-7; possible D gene TRBD1, 6 bases. Germline CDR1 and CDR2: SGHKS and YYEKEE (reference sequence). V gave up 5 bases and J gave up 6 bases, with 18 bases separating them. The CDR3 sequence is 14 residues long. This CDR3 is CASRPSGDLSEQYF. CDR3 nucleotides: TGTGCCAGCAGACCATCAGGGGATTTAAGCGAGCAGTACTTC.

V gene TRBV20-1 combines with J gene TRBJ2-7; D tentatively reads TRBD1 or TRBD2 (5 bases each). V shed 2 bases and J shed 2 bases, with 16 bases lying between them. This CDR3 spans 15 amino acids. Germline V lookup: CDR1 DFQATT, CDR2 SNEGSKA (reference sequence). CDR3 nucleotide sequence: TGCAGTGCTAGATCCCGGGACCGCCTTCCCTACGAGCAGTACTTC. Translated, it gives CSARSRDRLPYEQYF.

This clonotype has more than one count but fewer than ten. The genes are TRBV3-1 and TRBJ2-7; D might be TRBD1 (5 bases). There are 13 residues in the CDR3. CDR1 is LGHDT, CDR2 YNNKEL, per germline (reference sequence). The V end was cut by 3 bases, the J end by 4 bases, with 10 bases between. This CDR3 reads CASSHATGYEQYF. CDR3 sequence (DNA): TGTGCCAGCAGCCACGCCACAGGTTACGAGCAGTACTTC.

Concerning this clonotype: The conserved phenylalanine or tryptophan is not found at the CDR3 terminus, so this likely reflects a read error. This chain uses TRBV7-9 with TRBJ2-3, with no clear D. Looked up from germline, CDR1 is SEHNR and CDR2 is FQNEAQ (reference sequence). Trimming took off 2 bases at V and 6 bases at J, with 3 bases between the two ends. This CDR3 has 11 amino acids. The CDR3 region has the DNA TGTGCCAGCAGCTTAACTGATACGCAGTATCTT. This translates into CASSLTDTQYL.

This clonotype was picked up a small number of times. Germline and junction disagree at one end, which may indicate a read error. J is TRBJ2-1 and V is TRBV7-7, with D perhaps TRBD2 (6 bases). The CDR3 runs 15 residues. The V gene's germline CDR1 is SSHAT and CDR2 FNYEAQ (reference sequence). The CDR3 coding sequence is TGTGCTAGCAGCGGCGGGACGGTGTCCTACAATGAGCAGTTCTTC. It encodes CASSGGTVSYNEQFF.

The rearrangement uses TRBV29-1 and TRBJ1-1, with unresolved D. CDR3 length: 8 amino acids. Germline V gene data show CDR1 as SQVTM and CDR2 as ANQGSEA. Between the trimmed V and J ends, which lost 8 bases and 10 bases, there was a span of 8 bases. The CDR3 nucleotides read TGCAGCACGCGCGGAGCTTTCTTT. The encoded protein is CSTRGAFF. The full variable domain, rest sourced from reference TRBV29-1 and TRBJ1-1, is SAVISQKPSRDICQRGTSLTIQCQVDSQVTMMFWYRQQPGQSLTLIATANQGSEATYESGFVIDKFPISRPNLTFSTLTVSNMSPEDSSIYLCSTRGAFFGQGTRLTVV.

This clonotype was detected only a few times. J is TRBJ2-7 and V is TRBV27; D call uncertain. V was cut by 3 bases and J by 5 bases, with 14 bases left in between. The CDR3 loop spans 14 amino acids. Germline CDR1 and CDR2: MNHEY and SMNVEV (reference sequence). The CDR3 sequence is CASSFRTPAHEQYF. The CDR3 DNA follows: TGTGCCAGCAGTTTCAGAACCCCAGCTCACGAGCAGTACTTC.